These 20 T cell receptor beta chains were sequenced from one sample in a study of T cells in Graves' hyperthyroidism and ophthalmopathy (dated by TCRdb to about 2019). The library relied on multiplex PCR. Sequencing used an Illumina HiSeq 2000. The TCR beta CDR3 regions were amplified from RNA transcripts. The first round of RT-PCR for the TCR CDR3 was performed with the HTBI primer set and the Qiagen OneStep RT-PCR kit. In TCRdb, the public reads were trimmed at Q25 with fastp and aligned with MiXCR, with productive beta chains retained. Identical CDR3 proteins give one entry, which carries the most common genes and DNA. This sample has some 270,000 distinct CDR3 sequences in its table, and around 24% of those were observed once. Together, the top ten hold 35% to 40% of the sample. Material for sequencing was blood. The receptors derive from a woman in her thirties or forties with Graves' ophthalmopathy.

This clonotype was found a few times. V and J are TRBV2 and TRBJ2-2, with TRBD2 matching over 8 bases. CDR1 SNHLY and CDR2 FYNNEI come from the germline V gene. The CDR3 runs to 13 residues. V shed 6 bases, J shed 4 bases, and the junction held 1 base outside the gene matches. The CDR3 DNA sequence: TGTGCCAGCAGGCGGGAGGTCACCGGGGAGCTGTTTTTT. This translates into CASRREVTGELFF. Full variable domain (rest looked up from reference TRBV2 and TRBJ2-2): EPEVTQTPSHQVTQMGQEVILRCVPISNHLYFYWYRQILGQKVEFLVSFYNNEISEKSEIFDDQFSVERPDGSNFTLKIRSTKLEDSAMYFCASRREVTGELFFGEGSRLTVL.

This clonotype showed up many times. The chain joins TRBV7-2 to TRBJ1-2, with TRBD1 identical over 10 bases. This CDR3 is built from 15 residues. The trim removed 5 bases at V and 4 bases at J, leaving 7 bases unmatched. Germline lookup yields CDR1 SGHTA and CDR2 FQGNSA. The CDR3 here is CASSPGTGVFYGYTF. The CDR3 bases are TGTGCCAGCAGCCCGGGGACAGGGGTGTTCTATGGCTACACCTTC.

This clonotype appeared many times. The J gene is TRBJ1-1, the V gene TRBV4-2, with D perhaps TRBD1 (5 bases). Trimming cost V 0 bases and J 1 base, with 9 bases left between them. CDR1 and CDR2 (germline): LGHNA, YNFKEQ. This CDR3 comprises 15 residues. In nucleotides, the CDR3 is TGTGCCAGCAGCCAAGATTGGGGCCAGAACACTGAAGCTTTCTTT. Its protein is CASSQDWGQNTEAFF.

The count of this clonotype is one. This chain joins TRBV6-5 and TRBJ1-5; possible D gene TRBD1, 5 bases. Germline loops: CDR1 MNHEY, CDR2 SVGAGI. V was clipped by 4 bases and J by 0 bases, with 10 bases between them. This CDR3 region has 15 residues. The CDR3 DNA reads as TGTGCCAGCAGTTCCGGGACGGATAGCAATCAGCCCCAGCATTTT. Protein sequence: CASSSGTDSNQPQHF.

This clonotype was counted between two and nine times. This sequence joins TRBV29-1 and TRBJ2-7; TRBD2 matches 12 bases. Germline values: CDR1 SQVTM, CDR2 ANQGSEA. The CDR3 is made up of 17 amino acids. V gave up 6 bases and J gave up 4 bases; unmatched junction bases: 16. CDR3 sequence: CSVRSPSGGVLSYEQYF. In DNA form, the CDR3 reads TGCAGCGTGAGGAGCCCTAGCGGGGGGGTCCTTTCGTACGAGCAGTACTTC.

Ten or more counts support this clonotype. The J gene is TRBJ2-7, the V gene TRBV27, with D unclear. This CDR3 has 19 residues. Per the germline V gene, CDR1 is MNHEY and CDR2 is SMNVEV (reference sequence). V was shortened by 5 bases and J by 2 bases, with 28 bases between the two germline ends. CDR3 sequence (DNA): TGTGCCAGCAGTCCCTTCGAGGCCGTCGACCACACCCACCCCTACGAGCAGTACTTC. Translating gives CASSPFEAVDHTHPYEQYF.

Many counts were recorded for this clonotype. This chain links TRBV28 with TRBJ2-5; 10 bases fit TRBD1. V lost 4 bases and J lost 5; bases outside the gene matches: 10. The CDR3 has 16 residues. Germline V gives CDR1 MDHEN, CDR2 SYDVKM. CDR3: CASSSGTGASRETQYF. In DNA form, the CDR3 reads TGTGCCAGCAGTTCCGGGACAGGGGCCTCTCGGGAGACCCAGTACTTC.

This clonotype has at least ten counts. V and J are TRBV6-2 or TRBV6-3 and TRBJ1-5; D is uncertain. Per the germline V gene, CDR1 is MNHEY and CDR2 is SVGEGT. The CDR3 length is 11 residues. V was trimmed by 8 bases and J by 4 bases, leaving 6 bases between them. This CDR3 reads CASSRNQPQHF. CDR3 DNA sequence: TGTGCCAGCTCGAGGAATCAGCCCCAGCATTTT.

This clonotype was recorded at least ten times. The V gene is TRBV25-1, the J gene TRBJ2-7, with 10 positions matching TRBD2. V shed 3 bases and J 3 bases; nucleotides not matched to a gene: 2. The germline CDR1 and CDR2 sequences are MGHDK and SYGVNS. The CDR3 length is 14 residues. CDR3 nucleotides: TGTGCCAGCAGTGAGGCTAGCGGGAGCTACGAGCAGTACTTC. This sequence encodes CASSEASGSYEQYF.

Notes on this clonotype: A junction boundary mismatches the germline segment, possibly from a read error. The chain joins TRBV7-8 to TRBJ2-2; D is perhaps TRBD2 (6 bases). The CDR3 runs 14 residues. Per the germline V gene, CDR1 is SGHVS and CDR2 is FQNEAQ. CDR3 loop: CASSSLANAGELFF. The CDR3 DNA is TGTGCCAGCAGCTCTCTAGCGAACGCCGGGGAGCTGTTTTTT.

As concerns this clonotype: Mismatch with germline at one junction end may stem from a read error. The V call is TRBV12-3 or TRBV12-4, the J call TRBJ1-1; TRBD1 is a possible D gene (5 bases). This CDR3 has 13 residues. In DNA, the CDR3 is TGTGCCAGCAGTTTAGGGACAAGCACTGGAGCTTTCTTT. The encoded protein is CASSLGTSTGAFF.

This sequence joins TRBV5-1 and TRBJ2-7; 13 nucleotides match TRBD2. The CDR3 has 16 residues. Germline V gene lookup returns CDR1 SGHRS and CDR2 YFSETQ. After removal of 5 bases from V and 0 bases from J, the junction contained 5 bases not matched to a gene. The CDR3 sequence is CASSPGTSGNSYEQYF. CDR3 DNA: TGCGCCAGCAGTCCCGGGACTAGCGGGAACTCCTACGAGCAGTACTTC.

In its sample, this clonotype was seen many times. The V call is TRBV28, the J call TRBJ2-7; TRBD1 is a possible D gene (6 bases). The germline gives CDR1 MDHEN, CDR2 SYDVKM. Between the trimmed V and J ends, which lost 6 bases and 0 bases, there was a span of 15 bases. This CDR3 is built from 15 residues. The CDR3 spells CASRKQGSNSYEQYF. DNA of the CDR3: TGTGCCAGCAGGAAACAGGGCTCAAACTCCTACGAGCAGTACTTC.

This clonotype was seen a few times. A much larger clone differs by one base, so this may be a read error. This chain links TRBV6-1 with TRBJ1-5; TRBD1 aligns across 9 bases. With V trimmed by 6 bases and J by 9 bases, 15 bases remained unmatched. This CDR3 region has 16 residues. Germline V gene lookup returns CDR1 MNHNS and CDR2 SASEGT. The CDR3 DNA reads TGTGCCAGCAGACCCTCGGGACAGGGCAACCTAGGGCCCCAGCATTTT. It codes for CASRPSGQGNLGPQHF.

In this sample, this clonotype turned up many times. The chain has TRBV6-5 and TRBJ1-3; D is perhaps TRBD1 (6 bases). Germline V CDR1 and CDR2: MNHEY, SVGAGI. V was cut by 2 bases and J by 4 bases, with 12 bases left in between. This CDR3 spans 15 amino acids. The CDR3 loop is CASSYRGGRGNTIYF. As DNA, the CDR3 is TGTGCCAGCAGTTACCGTGGGGGCAGGGGAAACACCATATATTTT.

This clonotype was detected ten times or more. The CDR3 reads CASSGTSYEQYF. The CDR3 nucleotides are TGTGCCAGCAGTGGGACTTCCTACGAGCAGTACTTC. This sequence joins TRBV2 and TRBJ2-7; tentatively, D is TRBD2 (5 bases). Germline V gene data show CDR1 as SNHLY and CDR2 as FYNNEI. V gave up 4 bases and J gave up 1 base, with 5 bases separating them. The length of the CDR3 is 12 residues.

This clonotype came up a few times. J is TRBJ1-2 and V is TRBV7-6; tentative D call: TRBD1 (5 bases). With 7 bases removed from V and 3 bases from J, the gap between germline ends came to 12 bases. CDR3 length: 13 residues. Germline V gene data show CDR1 as SGHVS and CDR2 as FNYEAQ. As DNA, the CDR3 is TGTGCCAGCACCCCAGGGACGGACTATGGCTACACCTTC. Residues: CASTPGTDYGYTF.

This clonotype appeared many times. This chain connects TRBV28 to TRBJ2-6; 10 bases align to TRBD1. CDR3 size: 19 residues. J lost 0 bases, V lost 6 bases, and 11 bases had no gene match. Germline-derived CDR1 and CDR2 are MDHEN and SYDVKM. The CDR3 region is CASRTDDRGRFSGANVLTF. CDR3 coding DNA: TGTGCCAGCAGGACCGACGACAGGGGGCGATTCTCTGGGGCCAACGTCCTGACTTTC.

This clonotype was counted at least ten times. This chain joins TRBV12-3 or TRBV12-4 and TRBJ2-5, with 13 bases matching TRBD2. The CDR3 runs 16 residues. J was trimmed by 5 bases and V by 6 bases; bases with no gene match: 9. The chain's CDR3 is CASSPGGLAGRETQYF. Written as DNA, the CDR3 is TGTGCCAGCAGCCCCGGGGGACTAGCGGGACGGGAGACCCAGTACTTC.

This clonotype showed up many times. The V call is TRBV29-1, the J call TRBJ2-1; D is unclear. The CDR3 is 11 residues long. Deletions cut 7 bases from V and 10 bases from J, with 14 bases between. Germline loops: CDR1 SQVTM, CDR2 ANQGSEA. The DNA of the CDR3 is TGCAGCGCTGAGCTTGTCCCCGAGCAGTTCTTC. This codes for CSAELVPEQFF.